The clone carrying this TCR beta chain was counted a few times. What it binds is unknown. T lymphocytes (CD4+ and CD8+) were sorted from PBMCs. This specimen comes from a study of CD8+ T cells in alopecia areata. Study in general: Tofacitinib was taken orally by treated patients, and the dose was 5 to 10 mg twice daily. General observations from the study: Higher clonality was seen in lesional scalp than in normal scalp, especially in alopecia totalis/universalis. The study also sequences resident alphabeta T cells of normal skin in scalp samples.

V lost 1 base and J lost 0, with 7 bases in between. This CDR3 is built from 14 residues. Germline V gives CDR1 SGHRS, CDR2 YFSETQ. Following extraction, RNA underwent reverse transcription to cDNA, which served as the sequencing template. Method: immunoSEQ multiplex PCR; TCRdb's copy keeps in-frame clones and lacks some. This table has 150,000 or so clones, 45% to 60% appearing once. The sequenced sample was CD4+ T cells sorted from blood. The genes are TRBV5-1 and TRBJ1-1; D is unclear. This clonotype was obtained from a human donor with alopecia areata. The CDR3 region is CASSLLGMNTEAFF. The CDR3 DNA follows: TGCGCCAGCAGCTTGTTAGGGATGAACACTGAAGCTTTCTTT. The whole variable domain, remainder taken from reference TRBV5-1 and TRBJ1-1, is KAGVTQTPRYLIKTRGQQVTLSCSPISGHRSVSWYQQTPGQGLQFLFEYFSETQRNKGNFPGRFSGRQFSNSRSEMNVSTLELGDSALYLCASSLLGMNTEAFFGQGTRLTVV.